The clone carrying this TCR beta chain was counted at least ten times. Trimming removed 5 bases at V and 4 bases at J, with 14 bases between. Germline CDR1 and CDR2: SEHNR and FQNEAQ (reference sequence). The CDR3 consists of 14 residues. The sample comes from a study of T cells in Graves' hyperthyroidism and ophthalmopathy. Uncontrolled infections, other autoimmune diseases, pregnancy or lactation led to exclusion of patients. Researchers amplified the TCR beta CDR3 regions from RNA transcripts. TCR CDR3 underwent first-round RT-PCR with the HTBI primer set. MiXCR, applied by TCRdb to the multiplex PCR reads, yields one record per CDR3 protein. This repertoire shows roughly 580,000 distinct CDR3 sequences, approximately 44% found once; its top ten account for nearly 8.5%.

This TCR was recovered from a woman aged 18-30 years with Graves' hyperthyroidism. The sequenced sample consisted of peripheral blood or thyroid tissue (not recorded which). V is TRBV7-9 and J is TRBJ1-2; possible D gene TRBD1, 5 bases. The CDR3 sequence: CASSLSGRIYGYTF. The CDR3 region has the DNA TGTGCCAGCAGCCTTTCGGGACGGATCTATGGCTACACCTTC.